This T cell receptor beta chain was observed in a study of T cells after yellow fever vaccination. This clonotype was detected many times. Trimming shortened V by 5 bases and J by 5 bases, and 19 bases separated the two germline ends. The germline V gene encodes CDR1 SEHNR and CDR2 FQNEAQ (reference sequence). The CDR3 totals 16 residues. TCRdb itself ran the 5' RACE reads through MiXCR, one entry per CDR3 protein. The sample has approximately 350,000 distinct CDR3 sequences; 11% are singletons. This chain uses TRBV7-9 with TRBJ2-1; either TRBD1 or TRBD2 may supply D (6 bases each). The input for sequencing was PBMCs, taken on the day of the first yellow fever vaccination. The sequence was obtained from a man younger than 35 who received the YFV17D yellow fever vaccine. Here the CDR3 reads CASSNPKGGIHNEQFF. The CDR3 nucleotides read TGTGCCAGCAGCAACCCAAAGGGGGGTATCCACAATGAGCAGTTCTTC.